A single TCR beta chain is shown here with its context. The data derive from a study of blood T cell repertoires in COVID-19. Whole-study context: Spain, Italy and the United States supplied samples that represented acute and convalescent COVID-19.

Original methodology: How many nucleated cells were present was estimated from reference gene primer amplification. Assay: immunoSEQ multiplex PCR; the TCRdb copy retains only in-frame clones and omits some. The V and J calls and clone size come from that table; D and trimming were worked out from the DNA. Counted here are about 60,000 clones, 75% to 90% occurring once; the ten biggest clones make up roughly 15%. Between the trimmed V and J ends, which lost 6 bases and 2 bases, there was a span of 10 bases. Germline CDR1 is SEHNR and CDR2 is FQNEAQ (reference sequence). The CDR3 consists of 13 residues.

Sequenced: peripheral blood. This TCR derives from a human donor in a cohort sampled during active COVID-19. The rearrangement uses TRBV7-9 and TRBJ1-1; a possible D gene is TRBD1 (6 bases). The CDR3 nucleotides are TGTGCCAGCAGGCCAGGGGTTAACACTGAAGCTTTCTTT. Translated, it gives CASRPGVNTEAFF. Variable domain in full (rest from reference TRBV7-9 and TRBJ1-1): DTGVSQNPRHKITKRGQNVTFRCDPISEHNRLYWYRQTLGQGPEFLTYFQNEAQLEKSRLLSDRFSAERPKGSFSTLEIQRTEQGDSAMYLCASRPGVNTEAFFGQGTRLTVV.